Shown below are 28 T cell receptor beta chains from a single sample sequenced in a study of T cell repertoires in cytomegalovirus infection. MiXCR, applied by TCRdb to the reads, yields one record per CDR3 protein. Of roughly 500,000 distinct CDR3 sequences listed, about 15% are singletons. Specimen: CD8+ T cells from PBMCs. All receptors come from a human donor in good health (CMV status not recorded). Some clones in this sample may be carry-over from other donors' samples.

This clonotype turned up a few times. The CDR3 coding sequence is TGTGCCACCAGCGGGGGACGGGGCTACACCTTC. Translated: CATSGGRGYTF. The V call is TRBV15, the J call TRBJ1-2; possible D gene TRBD1, 5 bases. The CDR3 contains 11 residues. Trimming pared 5 bases from V and 8 bases from J, leaving 9 bases between. The germline V gene encodes CDR1 LNHNV and CDR2 YYDKDF (reference sequence). Full variable domain (remainder filled in from reference TRBV15 and TRBJ1-2): DAMVIQNPRYQVTQFGKPVTLSCSQTLNHNVMYWYQQKSSQAPKLLFHYYDKDFNNEADTPDNFQSRRPNTSFCFLDIRSPGLGDTAMYLCATSGGRGYTFGSGTRLTVV.

This clonotype was detected many times. In nucleotides, the CDR3 is TGTGCCAGCAGCTCGTCCCGACTAGCGGGTGTGAGAGAGCAGTTCTTC. Translating gives CASSSSRLAGVREQFF. This sequence joins TRBV7-9 and TRBJ2-1; TRBD2 agrees at 10 bases. CDR1 and CDR2 (germline): SEHNR, FQNEAQ (reference sequence). CDR3 length: 16 residues. With V trimmed by 4 bases and J by 10 bases, 13 bases remained unmatched.

This clonotype was seen only once. The junction departs from the called germline gene at one end, perhaps through a read error. V usage is TRBV12-3 or TRBV12-4 and J usage is TRBJ2-6, with D possibly TRBD1 on 5 matching bases. The CDR3 covers 16 residues. This chain's CDR3 is CASRAYRSSVANVLTF. CDR3 sequence (DNA): TGTGCAAGCAGGGCCTACAGGAGCTCTGTGGCCAACGTCCTGACTTTC.

This clonotype occurred a few times. This CDR3 reads CASSGSRAAYNEQFF. The CDR3, as DNA: TGCGCCAGCAGCGGGAGCAGGGCGGCTTACAATGAGCAGTTCTTC. The genes are TRBV5-1 and TRBJ2-1; D may be TRBD1 or TRBD2 (5 bases each). CDR3 length equals 15 residues. V was pared by 4 bases and J by 4 bases, with 15 bases between. In germline, CDR1 is SGHRS, CDR2 YFSETQ.

This clonotype was seen at least ten times. CDR3 residues: CASGDSREETQYF. The DNA of the CDR3 is TGTGCCAGCGGTGACAGTCGAGAAGAGACCCAGTACTTC. The J gene is TRBJ2-5, the V gene TRBV12-3 or TRBV12-4; weak D call: TRBD1 (5 bases). The CDR3 spans 13 residues. V was clipped by 8 bases and J by 3 bases, with 13 bases between them.

This clonotype was seen ten or more times. CDR3 amino acids: CAISETSGERSSYEQYF. In nucleotides, the CDR3 is TGTGCCATCAGTGAGACTAGCGGGGAACGAAGCTCCTACGAGCAGTACTTC. The J gene is TRBJ2-7, the V gene TRBV10-3; TRBD2 agrees at 10 bases. J lost 0 bases, V lost 2 bases, and 7 bases had no gene match. This CDR3 is 17 amino acids long. CDR1 ENHRY and CDR2 SYGVKD come from the germline V gene.

J is TRBJ1-4 and V is TRBV15, with 8 bases that match TRBD1. Per the germline V gene, CDR1 is LNHNV and CDR2 is YYDKDF (reference sequence). This CDR3 spans 19 amino acids. V shed 0 bases and J 2 bases; nucleotides not matched to a gene: 11. DNA for the CDR3: TGTGCCACCAGCAGAGAGCGGTGGGCCAGGGGGCCGACTAATGAAAAACTGTTTTTT. Translation gives CATSRERWARGPTNEKLFF.

In this sample, this clonotype turned up a few times. The chain links TRBV20-1 to TRBJ2-7; 8 nucleotides line up with TRBD1. The CDR3 sequence is 16 residues long. Germline assignment: CDR1 DFQATT and CDR2 SNEGSKA (reference sequence). Trimming removed 1 base from V and 3 bases from J; junction bases left unmatched: 11. CDR3: CSARGLRTGKDYEQYF. The CDR3 nucleotides are TGCAGTGCTAGAGGATTGAGGACAGGGAAAGACTACGAGCAGTACTTC.

This clonotype has only a few counts. The rearrangement uses TRBV5-6 and TRBJ2-1; no clear D gene. The CDR3 loop spans 14 amino acids. V dropped 2 bases and J dropped 5 bases, with 11 bases sitting between them. From germline, CDR1 is SGHDT and CDR2 YYEEEE. CDR3 coding DNA: TGTGCCAGCAGCTTAGTGACACTTCACAATGAGCAGTTCTTC. Translating it yields CASSLVTLHNEQFF.

In its sample, this clonotype was seen many times. V is TRBV11-3 and J is TRBJ2-1, with 9 bases matching TRBD2. Germline lookup yields CDR1 SGHNT and CDR2 YENEEA. Trimming removed 3 bases from V and 5 bases from J; junction bases left unmatched: 2. This CDR3 region has 14 residues. CDR3 sequence: CASSFGGGDNEQFF. In DNA form, the CDR3 reads TGTGCCAGCAGCTTCGGCGGGGGGGACAATGAGCAGTTCTTC.

Concerning this clonotype: A much more abundant neighbour one base away suggests this may be a read error. The chain is built from TRBV4-1 and TRBJ1-4; no reliable D call. There are 16 residues in the CDR3. Germline CDR1 is MGHRA and CDR2 is YSYEKL. The CDR3 DNA follows: TGCTCCAGCAGCCACTTCAATACGAGGACTAATGAAAAACTGTTTTTT. This sequence encodes CSSSHFNTRTNEKLFF.

The sample holds many counts of this clonotype. The rearrangement uses TRBV3-1 and TRBJ2-1, with D tentatively TRBD1 (5 bases). The CDR3 consists of 15 residues. The V and J ends lost 1 base and 6 bases respectively, with 13 bases between them. The germline CDR1 and CDR2 sequences are LGHDT and YNNKEL (reference sequence). CDR3 in DNA: TGTGCCAGCAGCCAAGGTAGCAGGGTTGGCAATGAGCAGTTCTTC. It codes for CASSQGSRVGNEQFF.

This clonotype was found many times. This chain links TRBV11-2 with TRBJ2-7, with D maybe TRBD2 (6 bases). The germline CDR1 and CDR2 sequences are SGHAT and FQNNGV. V was pared by 7 bases and J by 5 bases, with 21 bases between. This CDR3 is 15 amino acids long. The CDR3, as DNA: TGTGCCAGCACCCGATGGGGGGTCTCCCCGGACGAGCAGTACTTC. Protein: CASTRWGVSPDEQYF. Full variable domain (missing parts from reference TRBV11-2 and TRBJ2-7): EAGVAQSPRYKIIEKRQSVAFWCNPISGHATLYWYQQILGQGPKLLIQFQNNGVVDDSQLPKDRFSAERLKGVDSTLKIQPAKLEDSAVYLCASTRWGVSPDEQYFGPGTRLTVT.

This clonotype was seen ten or more times. The chain carries TRBV6-1 and TRBJ1-1, with D uncertain. CDR1 MNHNS and CDR2 SASEGT come from the germline V gene. V dropped 6 bases and J dropped 1 base, with 6 bases sitting between them. The CDR3 contains 12 residues. CDR3 DNA: TGTGCCAGCAGACAAAGGAACACTGAAGCTTTCTTT. It translates to CASRQRNTEAFF.

Ten or more counts support this clonotype. The chain carries TRBV7-8 and TRBJ2-1; TRBD2 is a possible D gene (5 bases). This CDR3 comprises 15 residues. Looked up from germline, CDR1 is SGHVS and CDR2 is FQNEAQ. V was pared by 6 bases and J by 0 bases, with 12 bases between. The CDR3 DNA sequence: TGTGCCAGCAGTTCGGACTGGAGCTCCTACAATGAGCAGTTCTTC. It encodes CASSSDWSSYNEQFF.

There are many counts of this clonotype. The gene calls are TRBV27 and TRBJ2-4; D is undetermined. V lost 6 bases to trimming and J lost 1 base, with 13 bases between them. Germline V gives CDR1 MNHEY, CDR2 SMNVEV (reference sequence). The CDR3 is 15 residues long. CDR3: CASSLRPVAKNIQYF. CDR3 in DNA: TGTGCCAGCAGCCTACGACCAGTCGCCAAAAACATTCAGTACTTC.

The rearrangement links TRBV27 to TRBJ2-1; the match to TRBD2 covers 7 bases. Germline loops: CDR1 MNHEY, CDR2 SMNVEV (reference sequence). The junction had 8 bases not matched to a gene; V was cut back by 1 base and J by 8 bases. The CDR3 sequence is 15 residues long. The CDR3 reads CASSLYGVAGYEQFF. The CDR3 bases are TGTGCCAGCAGTTTATACGGGGTAGCGGGTTATGAGCAGTTCTTC.

This clonotype has ten or more counts. The chain carries TRBV20-1 and TRBJ2-7; perhaps TRBD1 as D (6 bases). Germline CDR1 is DFQATT and CDR2 is SNEGSKA (reference sequence). Trimming removed 0 bases at V and 0 bases at J, with 9 bases between. The CDR3 has 14 residues. The CDR3 bases are TGCAGTGCTAGAGATCGACAGGTCTCCTACGAGCAGTACTTC. Residues: CSARDRQVSYEQYF.

For this clonotype: A much bigger clone sits one base away, suggesting this may be a read error. In this CDR3 the conserved last residue, phenylalanine or tryptophan, is missing, so a read error is likely. This rearrangement joins TRBV6-6 to TRBJ2-5; D tentatively fits TRBD1 or TRBD2 (5 bases each). Germline V gene data show CDR1 as MNHNY and CDR2 as SVGAGI (reference sequence). V was trimmed by 0 bases and J by 5 bases, leaving 22 bases between them. There are 18 residues in the CDR3. The DNA of the CDR3 is TGTGCCAGCAGTTACTCCACACTCCTCCGAGGGGTTGAGGAGACCCAGTACTTA. The encoded protein is CASSYSTLLRGVEETQYL.

This clonotype was seen many times. V usage is TRBV7-2 and J usage is TRBJ2-3, with 12 nucleotides matching TRBD2. Germline CDR1 reads SGHTA; CDR2 reads FQGNSA. Trimming at V came to 3 bases and at J to 5 bases, leaving 6 bases not matched to a gene. The CDR3 spans 16 residues. Here the CDR3 DNA reads TGTGCCAGCAGCTTCGGACTAGCGGGGAGGAAAGATACGCAGTATTTT. Translated: CASSFGLAGRKDTQYF. The full variable domain, completed using reference TRBV7-2 and TRBJ2-3, is GAGVSQSPSNKVTEKGKDVELRCDPISGHTALYWYRQSLGQGLEFLIYFQGNSAPDKSGLPSDRFSAERTGGSVSTLTIQRTQQEDSAVYLCASSFGLAGRKDTQYFGPGTRLTVL.

The table lists this clonotype with many counts. The chain has TRBV6-1 and TRBJ2-3; 7 bases are a match to TRBD1. V trimming: 10 bases; J trimming: 3 bases; junction bases outside the gene matches: 16. Germline values: CDR1 MNHNS, CDR2 SASEGT. The CDR3 has 16 residues. The DNA for the CDR3 is TGTGCCACCGATACCTACGACAGGGATGGGACAGATACGCAGTATTTT. Encoded protein: CATDTYDRDGTDTQYF.

This clonotype was seen many times. The chain's CDR3 is CASSSRGVTQYF. CDR3 DNA: TGTGCCAGCAGCTCGCGGGGGGTTACGCAGTATTTT. The chain employs TRBV11-2 and TRBJ2-3; TRBD2 matches at 8 bases. Per the germline V gene, CDR1 is SGHAT and CDR2 is FQNNGV. V lost 4 bases, J lost 8 bases, and 2 bases stayed unmatched. The CDR3 contains 12 residues.

The chain carries TRBV9 and TRBJ2-3, with D possibly matching TRBD2 (5 bases). Trimming shortened V by 2 bases and J by 2 bases, and 18 bases separated the two germline ends. CDR3 length equals 17 residues. Per the germline V gene, CDR1 is SGDLS and CDR2 is YYNGEE. CDR3 nucleotides: TGTGCCAGCAGCGTCGCCTTGGAGGTGAGAGACACAGATACGCAGTATTTT. Translating it yields CASSVALEVRDTDTQYF.

The chain is built from TRBV2 and TRBJ2-3; D not certain. Between the trimmed V and J ends, which lost 1 base and 3 bases, there was a span of 23 bases. CDR3 size: 19 residues. Per the germline V gene, CDR1 is SNHLY and CDR2 is FYNNEI. This chain's CDR3 is CASSEVSGFLPPGTDTQYF. In nucleotides, the CDR3 is TGTGCCAGCAGTGAAGTGTCTGGGTTTTTACCACCTGGAACAGATACGCAGTATTTT.

This chain links TRBV28 with TRBJ2-7; 7 positions agree with TRBD2. J was trimmed by 3 bases and V by 7 bases; bases with no gene match: 12. From germline, CDR1 is MDHEN and CDR2 SYDVKM. This CDR3 contains 15 residues. The CDR3, as DNA: TGTGCCAGCATCTCTCCTAGGGAGGGTATCTACGAGCAGTACTTC. This encodes CASISPREGIYEQYF. Complete variable domain (other parts from reference TRBV28 and TRBJ2-7): DVKVTQSSRYLVKRTGEKVFLECVQDMDHENMFWYRQDPGLGLRLIYFSYDVKMKEKGDIPEGYSVSREKKERFSLILESASTNQTSMYLCASISPREGIYEQYFGPGTRLTVT.

This clonotype was found many times. J is TRBJ1-3 and V is TRBV7-9; D gene ambiguous. V was cut by 2 bases and J by 4 bases, with 6 bases left in between. The length of the CDR3 is 13 residues. Germline values: CDR1 SEHNR, CDR2 FQNEAQ (reference sequence). The CDR3 region is CASSLTDGNTIYF. CDR3 sequence (DNA): TGTGCCAGCAGCTTAACAGACGGAAACACCATATATTTT.

This clonotype occurred a few times. This rearrangement joins TRBV9 to TRBJ1-4; D possibly corresponds to TRBD1 (6 bases). Trimming took off 0 bases at V and 1 base at J, with 10 bases between the two ends. CDR1 is SGDLS, CDR2 YYNGEE, per germline. The CDR3 length is 16 residues. CDR3 residues: CASSVGGGETNEKLFF. CDR3 coding DNA: TGTGCCAGCAGCGTAGGAGGGGGAGAAACTAATGAAAAACTGTTTTTT.

Many counts were recorded for this clonotype. V usage is TRBV7-6 and J usage is TRBJ2-1, with a weak D call TRBD1 (6 bases). V was clipped by 5 bases and J by 8 bases, with 13 bases between them. Looked up from germline, CDR1 is SGHVS and CDR2 is FNYEAQ. This CDR3 contains 13 residues. CDR3 DNA: TGTGCCAGCAGCCCAAACAGGGTTGATGAGCAGTTCTTC. It codes for CASSPNRVDEQFF.